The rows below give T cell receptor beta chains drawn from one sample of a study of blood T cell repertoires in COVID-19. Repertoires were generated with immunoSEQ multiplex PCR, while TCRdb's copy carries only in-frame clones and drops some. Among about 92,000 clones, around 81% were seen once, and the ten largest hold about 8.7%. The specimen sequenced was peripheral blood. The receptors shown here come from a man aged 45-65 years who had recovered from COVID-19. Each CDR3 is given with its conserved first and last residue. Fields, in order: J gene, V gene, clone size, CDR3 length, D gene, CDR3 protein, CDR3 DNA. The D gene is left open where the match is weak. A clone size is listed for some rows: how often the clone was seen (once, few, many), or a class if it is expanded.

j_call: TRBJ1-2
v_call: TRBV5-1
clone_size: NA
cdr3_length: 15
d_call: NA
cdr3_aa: CASSLATGGGYGYTF
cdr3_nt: TGCGCCAGCAGCTTGGCCACGGGGGGCGGCTATGGCTACACCTTC

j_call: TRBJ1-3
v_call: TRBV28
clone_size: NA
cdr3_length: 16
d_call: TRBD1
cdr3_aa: CASSLSTGGGGNTIYF
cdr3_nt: TGTGCCAGCAGTTTATCTACAGGGGGCGGTGGAAACACCATATATTTT

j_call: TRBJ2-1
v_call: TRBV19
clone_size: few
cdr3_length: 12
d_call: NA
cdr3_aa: CASSNPGGEQFF
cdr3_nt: TGTGCCAGTTCTAACCCCGGCGGGGAGCAGTTCTTC

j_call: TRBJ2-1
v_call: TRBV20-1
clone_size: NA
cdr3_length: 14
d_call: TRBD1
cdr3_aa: CSASQGLARGEQFF
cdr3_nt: TGCAGTGCTAGTCAGGGGTTGGCCAGGGGGGAGCAGTTCTTC

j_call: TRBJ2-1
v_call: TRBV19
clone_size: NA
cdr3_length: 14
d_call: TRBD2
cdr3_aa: CASSRTSGSNEQFF
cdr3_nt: TGTGCCAGTTCTCGAACTAGCGGGAGTAATGAGCAGTTCTTC

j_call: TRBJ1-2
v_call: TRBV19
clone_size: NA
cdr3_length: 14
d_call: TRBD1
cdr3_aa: CASRSGTGSYGYTF
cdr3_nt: TGTGCCAGTAGATCCGGGACAGGGAGCTATGGCTACACCTTC

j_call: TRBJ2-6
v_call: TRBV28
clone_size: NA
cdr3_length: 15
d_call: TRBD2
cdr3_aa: CASRLAGSGANVLTF
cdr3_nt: TGTGCCAGCAGGTTAGCGGGCTCTGGGGCCAACGTCCTGACTTTC

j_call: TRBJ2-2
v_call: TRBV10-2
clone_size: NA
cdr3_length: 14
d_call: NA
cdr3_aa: CASRPGGGSGELFF
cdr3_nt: TGCGCCAGCAGACCGGGGGGCGGGTCCGGGGAGCTGTTTTTT

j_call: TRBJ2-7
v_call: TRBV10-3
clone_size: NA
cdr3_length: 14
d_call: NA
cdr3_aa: CAISAPTGSYEQYF
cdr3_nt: TGTGCCATCAGTGCACCGACAGGCTCCTACGAGCAGTACTTC

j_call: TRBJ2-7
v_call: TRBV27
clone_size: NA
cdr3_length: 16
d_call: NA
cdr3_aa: CASSLSAARSSYEQYF
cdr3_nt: TGTGCCAGCAGTTTATCGGCCGCCCGGAGCTCCTACGAGCAGTACTTC

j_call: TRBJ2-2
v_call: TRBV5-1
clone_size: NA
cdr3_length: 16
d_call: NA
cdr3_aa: CASSLAAGINTGELFF
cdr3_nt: TGCGCCAGCAGCCTGGCTGCAGGGATCAACACCGGGGAGCTGTTTTTT

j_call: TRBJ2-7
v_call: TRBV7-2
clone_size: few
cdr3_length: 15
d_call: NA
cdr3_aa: CASSLSNRGGHEQYF
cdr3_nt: TGTGCCAGCAGCTTATCGAACAGGGGAGGACACGAGCAGTACTTC

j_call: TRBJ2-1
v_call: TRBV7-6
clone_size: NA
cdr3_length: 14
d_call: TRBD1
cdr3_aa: CASGLTGVGNEQFF
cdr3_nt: TGTGCCAGCGGATTAACAGGGGTCGGCAATGAGCAGTTCTTC

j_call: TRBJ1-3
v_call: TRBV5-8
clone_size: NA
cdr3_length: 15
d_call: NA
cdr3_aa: CASSLEPSSGNTIYF
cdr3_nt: TGTGCCAGCAGCTTGGAACCGAGCTCTGGAAACACCATATATTTT

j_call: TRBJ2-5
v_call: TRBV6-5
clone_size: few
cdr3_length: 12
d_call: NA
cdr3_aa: CASRGGPPTQYF
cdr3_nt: TGTGCCAGCAGGGGGGGACCTCCCACCCAGTACTTC

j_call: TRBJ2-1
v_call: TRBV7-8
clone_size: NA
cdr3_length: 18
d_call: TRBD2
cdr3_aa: CASSLLAGGRSSYNEQFF
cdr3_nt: TGTGCCAGCAGCTTACTCGCGGGAGGACGTAGCTCCTACAATGAGCAGTTCTTC

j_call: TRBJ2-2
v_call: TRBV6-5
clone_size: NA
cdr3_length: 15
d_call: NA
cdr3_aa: CASRTTETNTGELFF
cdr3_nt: TGTGCCAGCAGGACGACAGAGACGAACACCGGGGAGCTGTTTTTT

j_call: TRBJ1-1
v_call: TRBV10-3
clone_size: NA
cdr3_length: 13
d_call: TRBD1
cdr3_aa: CAISGFGQGKAFF
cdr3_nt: TGTGCCATCAGTGGCTTTGGACAGGGAAAAGCTTTCTTT

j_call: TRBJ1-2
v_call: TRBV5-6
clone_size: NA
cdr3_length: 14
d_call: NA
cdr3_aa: CASSLGQQNYGYTF
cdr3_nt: TGTGCCAGCAGCTTGGGACAGCAAAACTATGGCTACACCTTC

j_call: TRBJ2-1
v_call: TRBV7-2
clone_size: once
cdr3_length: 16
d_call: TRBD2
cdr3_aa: CASSLDGLAGEGEQFF
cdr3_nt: TGTGCCAGCAGCTTAGACGGACTAGCGGGAGAAGGTGAGCAGTTCTTC

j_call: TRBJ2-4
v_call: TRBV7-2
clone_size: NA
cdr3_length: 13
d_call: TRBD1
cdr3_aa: CASSQDRGGVQYF
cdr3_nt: TGTGCCAGCAGCCAGGACAGGGGAGGGGTTCAGTACTTC

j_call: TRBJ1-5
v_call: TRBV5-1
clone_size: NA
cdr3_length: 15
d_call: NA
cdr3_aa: CASSPGRGSNQPQHF
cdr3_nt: TGCGCCAGCAGCCCTGGGAGGGGGAGCAATCAGCCCCAGCATTTT

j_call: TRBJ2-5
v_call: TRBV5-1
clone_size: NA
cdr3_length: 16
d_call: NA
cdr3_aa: CASSLNVGRAEETQYF
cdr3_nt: TGCGCCAGCAGCTTGAATGTCGGGAGAGCTGAAGAGACCCAGTACTTC

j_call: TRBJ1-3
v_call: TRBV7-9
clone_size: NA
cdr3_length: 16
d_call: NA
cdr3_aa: CASSLLQGVAGNTIYF
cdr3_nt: TGTGCCAGCAGCTTACTGCAAGGGGTCGCTGGAAACACCATATATTTT

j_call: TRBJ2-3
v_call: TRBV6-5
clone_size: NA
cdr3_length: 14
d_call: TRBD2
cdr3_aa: CASRLAGETDTQYF
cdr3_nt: TGTGCCAGCAGATTGGCGGGAGAAACAGATACGCAGTATTTT

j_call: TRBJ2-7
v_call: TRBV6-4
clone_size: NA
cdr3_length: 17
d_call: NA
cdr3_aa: CASGRLVPSFFLYEQYF
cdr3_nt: TGTGCCAGCGGTAGACTAGTCCCCTCCTTTTTTCTCTACGAGCAGTACTTC

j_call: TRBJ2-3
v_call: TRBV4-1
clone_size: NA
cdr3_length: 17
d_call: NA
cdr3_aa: CASSQLVGRTSTDTQYF
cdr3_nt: TGCGCCAGCAGCCAGCTGGTTGGGAGGACCAGCACAGATACGCAGTATTTT

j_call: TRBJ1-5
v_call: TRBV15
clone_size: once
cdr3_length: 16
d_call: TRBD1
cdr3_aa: CATSRDDRGFNQPQHF
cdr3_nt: TGTGCCACCAGCAGAGATGACAGGGGGTTCAATCAGCCCCAGCATTTT

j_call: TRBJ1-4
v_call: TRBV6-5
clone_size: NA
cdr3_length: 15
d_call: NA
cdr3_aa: CASRPISATNEKLFF
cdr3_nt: TGTGCCAGCAGGCCTATTAGCGCAACTAATGAAAAACTGTTTTTT

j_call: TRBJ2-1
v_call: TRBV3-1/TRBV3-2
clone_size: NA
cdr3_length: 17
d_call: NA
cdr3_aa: CASSRVLNRVSDNEQFF
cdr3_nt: TGTGCCAGCAGCCGAGTACTCAACAGGGTTAGCGACAATGAGCAGTTCTTC

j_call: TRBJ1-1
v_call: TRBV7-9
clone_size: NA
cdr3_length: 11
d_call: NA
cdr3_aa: CASSPDREAFF
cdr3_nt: TGTGCCAGCAGCCCTGACAGGGAAGCTTTCTTT

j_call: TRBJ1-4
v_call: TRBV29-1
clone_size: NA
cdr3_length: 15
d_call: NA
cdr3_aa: CSAEAGAGTNEKLFF
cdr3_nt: TGCAGCGCCGAAGCGGGGGCCGGAACTAATGAAAAACTGTTTTTT

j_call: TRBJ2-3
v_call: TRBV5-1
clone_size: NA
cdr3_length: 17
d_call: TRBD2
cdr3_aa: CASSLGPSGRAADTQYF
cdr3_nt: TGCGCCAGCAGCTTGGGACCTAGCGGGAGGGCCGCGGATACGCAGTATTTT

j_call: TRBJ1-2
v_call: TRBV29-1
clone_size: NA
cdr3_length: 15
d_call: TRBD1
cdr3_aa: CSVGGTGDGIGGYTF
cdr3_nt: TGCAGCGTTGGTGGGACAGGGGATGGAATAGGTGGCTACACCTTC

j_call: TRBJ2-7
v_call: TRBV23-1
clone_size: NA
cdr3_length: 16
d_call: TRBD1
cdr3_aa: CASSHTDRDGTYEQYF
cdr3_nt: TGCGCCAGCAGTCACACGGACAGGGACGGTACCTACGAGCAGTACTTC

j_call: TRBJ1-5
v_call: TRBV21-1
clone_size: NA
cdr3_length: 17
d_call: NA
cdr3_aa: CASSPCGRRRGNQPQHF
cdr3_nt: TGTGCCAGCAGCCCCTGTGGCAGGCGGAGGGGCAATCAGCCCCAGCATTTT

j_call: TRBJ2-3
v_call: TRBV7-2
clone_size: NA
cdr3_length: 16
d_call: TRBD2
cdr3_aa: CASSLGPSGRSDTQYF
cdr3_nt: TGTGCCAGCAGCTTAGGACCTAGCGGGAGATCAGATACGCAGTATTTT

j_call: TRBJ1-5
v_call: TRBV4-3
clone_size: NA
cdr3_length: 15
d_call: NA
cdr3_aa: CASSQEAYSNQPQHF
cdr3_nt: TGCGCCAGCAGCCAAGAGGCTTATAGCAATCAGCCCCAGCATTTT

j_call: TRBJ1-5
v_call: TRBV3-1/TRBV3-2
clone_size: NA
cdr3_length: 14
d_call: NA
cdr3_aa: CASSQDTVNQPQHF
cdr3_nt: TGTGCCAGCAGCCAAGATACAGTCAATCAGCCCCAGCATTTT

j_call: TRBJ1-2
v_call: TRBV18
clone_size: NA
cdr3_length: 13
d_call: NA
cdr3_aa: CASSPAQPDGYTF
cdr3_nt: TGTGCCAGCTCACCCGCCCAACCGGATGGCTACACCTTC

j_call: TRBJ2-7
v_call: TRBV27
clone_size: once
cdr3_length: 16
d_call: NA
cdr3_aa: CASRPTPGVARYEQYF
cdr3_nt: TGTGCCAGCAGACCCACACCGGGGGTCGCGCGGTACGAGCAGTACTTC

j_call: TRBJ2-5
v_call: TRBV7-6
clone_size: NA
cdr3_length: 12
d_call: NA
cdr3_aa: CASSLAQETQYF
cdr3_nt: TGTGCCAGCAGCTTAGCGCAGGAGACCCAGTACTTC

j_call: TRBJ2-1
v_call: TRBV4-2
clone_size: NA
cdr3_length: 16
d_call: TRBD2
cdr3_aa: CASSVPLAGESGEQFF
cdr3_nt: TGTGCCAGCAGCGTCCCCCTCGCGGGAGAGTCGGGTGAGCAGTTCTTC

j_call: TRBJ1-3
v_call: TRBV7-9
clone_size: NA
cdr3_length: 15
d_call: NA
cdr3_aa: CASSLSTGVGNTIYF
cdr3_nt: TGTGCCAGCAGCTTATCAACCGGGGTTGGAAACACCATATATTTT

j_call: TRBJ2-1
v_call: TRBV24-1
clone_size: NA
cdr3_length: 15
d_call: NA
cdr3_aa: CATSDPQGTGNEQFF
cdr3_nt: TGTGCCACCAGTGACCCACAGGGAACGGGCAATGAGCAGTTCTTC

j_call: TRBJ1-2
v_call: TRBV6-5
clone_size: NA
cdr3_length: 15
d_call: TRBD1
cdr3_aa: CASSYTTGELYGYTF
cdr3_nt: TGTGCCAGCAGTTACACGACAGGGGAACTCTATGGCTACACCTTC

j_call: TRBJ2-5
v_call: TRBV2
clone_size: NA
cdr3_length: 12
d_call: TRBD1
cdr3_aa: CASRDRRETQYF
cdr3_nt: TGTGCCAGCAGGGACAGGAGGGAGACCCAGTACTTC

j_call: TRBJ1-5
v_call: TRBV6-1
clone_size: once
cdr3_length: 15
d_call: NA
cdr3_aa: CASSEGRGHNQPQHF
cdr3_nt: TGTGCCAGCAGTGAGGGCAGGGGCCACAATCAGCCCCAGCATTTT

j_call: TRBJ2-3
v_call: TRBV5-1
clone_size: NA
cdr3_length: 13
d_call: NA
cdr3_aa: CASSLRSGDTQYF
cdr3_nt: TGCGCCAGCAGCCTCCGGAGCGGAGATACGCAGTATTTT

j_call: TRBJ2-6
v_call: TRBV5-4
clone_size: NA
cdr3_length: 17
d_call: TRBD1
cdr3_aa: CASSLGGQGSGANVLTF
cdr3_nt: TGTGCCAGCAGCTTGGGGGGACAGGGTTCTGGGGCCAACGTCCTGACTTTC

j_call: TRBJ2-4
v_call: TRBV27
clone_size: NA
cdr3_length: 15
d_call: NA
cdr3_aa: CASSLGGALRDIQYF
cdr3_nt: TGTGCCAGCAGTTTAGGGGGGGCTCTCCGGGACATTCAGTACTTC

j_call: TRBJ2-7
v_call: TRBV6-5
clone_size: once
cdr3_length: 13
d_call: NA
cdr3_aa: CATLREDNYEQYF
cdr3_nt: TGTGCCACTCTTAGGGAGGACAACTACGAGCAGTACTTC

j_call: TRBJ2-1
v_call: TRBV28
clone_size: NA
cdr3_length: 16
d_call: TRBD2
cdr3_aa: CASSPAGTKGRNEQFF
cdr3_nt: TGTGCCAGCAGTCCCGCTGGGACTAAGGGGCGCAATGAGCAGTTCTTC

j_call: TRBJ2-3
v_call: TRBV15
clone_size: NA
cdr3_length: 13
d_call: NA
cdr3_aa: CATSARGTDTQYF
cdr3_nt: TGTGCCACCAGCGCAAGGGGGACAGATACGCAGTATTTT

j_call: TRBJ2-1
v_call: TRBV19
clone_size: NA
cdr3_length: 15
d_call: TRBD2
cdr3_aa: CASSMVFSTSGEQFF
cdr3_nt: TGTGCCAGTAGTATGGTCTTTTCGACTAGCGGTGAGCAGTTCTTC

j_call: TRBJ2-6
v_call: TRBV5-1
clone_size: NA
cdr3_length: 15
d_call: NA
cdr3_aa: CASSNTDAGANVLTF
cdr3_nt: TGCGCCAGCAGCAACACAGATGCTGGGGCCAACGTCCTGACTTTC